This T cell receptor beta chain was profiled in a study of control samples from healthy donors and cancer patients. TCRdb's copy holds only in-frame clones and misses some; the assay was immunoSEQ multiplex PCR. The table records 150,000 or so clones, about 93% of them present only once. V lost 2 bases, J lost 13 bases, and 8 bases lay in between. The V gene's germline CDR1 is SGHDN and CDR2 FVKESK. The CDR3 consists of 11 residues. Input material: blood. This TCR derives from a man aged 40-49 years in good health. The rearrangement links TRBV14 to TRBJ1-4; D is uncertain. The CDR3 protein is CASSQTRRLFF. The CDR3, as DNA: TGTGCCAGCAGCCAAACCCGCCGACTGTTTTTT.